This T cell receptor (beta chain) was found in a study of CD8 T cells in ankylosing spondylitis. Study-level findings and limits: It was reported that disease-linked clones were significantly enriched in matched ankylosing spondylitis synovial fluid. The study identified a TCR beta motif of under ten highly homologous variants that appeared characteristic of ankylosing spondylitis blood. Peripheral blood samples showed relatively rare disease-linked clones, and these clones were CD8+.

This clonotype was detected many times. Its antigen is as yet unknown. CDR1 SGHRS and CDR2 YFSETQ come from the germline V gene. The CDR3 totals 10 residues. The V and J ends lost 8 bases and 3 bases respectively, with 3 bases between them. Molecular-barcoded quantitative 5'-RACE produced these TCR beta libraries. TCRdb re-derived calls from the 5' RACE reads in MiXCR, one entry per CDR3 protein. Among roughly 91,000 distinct CDR3 sequences, roughly 8.7% were seen once, and the ten largest hold about a tenth. The chain joins TRBV5-1 to TRBJ1-5; D gene ambiguous. The source of this sequence is a male donor with ankylosing spondylitis or in good health (not recorded which). The sample comprised blood, either unsorted or a sorted T cell fraction (not recorded which). The CDR3 reads CARNNQPQHF. The CDR3 DNA reads TGCGCCAGAAACAATCAGCCCCAGCATTTT.